This T cell receptor (beta chain) comes out of a study of radiation and T cells in renal cell carcinoma. Study results and limitations: Without pretreatment biopsies, baseline tumor clonotype presence was undetermined.

The V gene's germline CDR1 is SNHLY and CDR2 FYNNEI. V lost 3 bases and J 10 bases, leaving 25 bases between the germline ends. The CDR3 runs to 16 residues. Regarding time point: blood 2 weeks post-SBRT. The treatment is: 15 Gy SBRT to primary tumor, nephrectomy 4 weeks later. Blood was sampled at baseline, 2 weeks and 4 weeks after SBRT. TCRdb's copy holds only in-frame clones and misses some; the assay was immunoSEQ multiplex PCR. Among almost 50,000 clones listed, roughly 78% were seen once. Turning to this clone: As yet, its antigen is unknown.

This TCR was recovered from a woman in her sixties or seventies with renal cell carcinoma. This sample comprised blood, obtained from a patient whose treatment included radiotherapy and nephrectomy. The genes are TRBV2 and TRBJ2-7; possible D gene TRBD2, 5 bases. CDR3 coding DNA: TGTGCCAGCAGTGATATTTCATACAGCCCGAAAGAGGGTCAGTACTTC. The encoded protein is CASSDISYSPKEGQYF.